Following are 21 T cell receptor beta chains from one sample sequenced in a study of sequential checkpoint blockade in melanoma. Treatment specified: randomized to nivolumab then ipilimumab (arm A) or the reverse (arm B). TCRdb keeps only in-frame clones here, not all; method: immunoSEQ multiplex PCR. The repertoire consists of about 3,500 clones, with 17% occurring once and the leading ten covering less than 15%. Specimen: tumor tissue (inferred from file names), collected from a patient given nivolumab and ipilimumab in sequence. The receptors come from a human donor with melanoma.

This clone is medium-sized. The genes are TRBV6-8 and TRBJ1-1; the D gene is possibly TRBD1 (5 bases). Trimming pared 6 bases from V and 3 bases from J, leaving 11 bases between. The length of the CDR3 is 13 residues. CDR1 MNHGY and CDR2 SAAAGT come from the germline V gene. In nucleotides, the CDR3 is TGTGCCAGCAGCGGGACTTACCACACTGAAGCTTTCTTT. It yields the protein CASSGTYHTEAFF.

This clone is medium-sized by share. The chain uses TRBV6-8 and TRBJ1-3; D is perhaps TRBD1 (5 bases). Germline CDR1 MNHGY, CDR2 SAAAGT. The CDR3 has 18 residues. Trimming left V 2 bases short and J 0 bases short, with 17 bases between. As DNA, the CDR3 is TGTGCCAGCAGTTACCGCGCCCCGATTGACAGCTCTGGAAACACCATATATTTT. Its protein is CASSYRAPIDSSGNTIYF.

This clone is medium-sized by share. The J gene is TRBJ2-2, the V gene TRBV11-3; D perhaps matches TRBD1 (5 bases). CDR3 length equals 16 residues. Germline V CDR1 and CDR2: SGHNT, YENEEA. V was shortened by 5 bases and J by 1 base, with 14 bases between the two germline ends. Here the CDR3 reads CASSPDAGWNTGELFF. DNA of the CDR3: TGTGCCAGCAGCCCCGATGCAGGGTGGAACACCGGGGAGCTGTTTTTT. Filled out from reference TRBV11-3 and TRBJ2-2, the complete variable domain reads EAGVVQSPRYKIIEKKQPVAFWCNPISGHNTLYWYLQNLGQGPELLIRYENEEAVDDSQLPKDRFSAERLKGVDSTLKIQPAELGDSAVYLCASSPDAGWNTGELFFGEGSRLTVL.

This clone ranks as medium-sized. The V call is TRBV6-8, the J call TRBJ2-5, with D tentatively TRBD2 (5 bases). Germline CDR1 reads MNHGY; CDR2 reads SAAAGT. V was shortened by 2 bases and J by 2 bases, with 12 bases between the two germline ends. CDR3 length: 15 residues. The chain's CDR3 is CASSYDVRGQETQYF. Written as DNA, the CDR3 is TGTGCCAGCAGTTACGACGTACGGGGTCAAGAGACCCAGTACTTC.

The chain links TRBV19 to TRBJ1-5; 8 nucleotides agree with TRBD1. V trimming: 2 bases; J trimming: 6 bases; junction bases outside the gene matches: 3. This CDR3 region has 14 residues. Germline loops: CDR1 LNHDA, CDR2 SQIVND (reference sequence). CDR3: CASSISGTGQPQHF. The CDR3 DNA sequence: TGTGCCAGTAGTATAAGCGGGACAGGTCAGCCCCAGCATTTT.

This chain uses TRBV28 with TRBJ2-3; D uncertain. Germline V gives CDR1 MDHEN, CDR2 SYDVKM. The CDR3 spans 12 residues. Trimming took 2 bases from V and 3 from J, leaving 3 bases between them. DNA for the CDR3: TGTGCCAGCAGTTTACTTACAGATACGCAGTATTTT. This encodes CASSLLTDTQYF.

This clone has a count of ten or more. V is TRBV11-3 and J is TRBJ2-7, with D perhaps assigned TRBD1 or TRBD2 (6 bases each). The CDR3 is made up of 14 amino acids. Trimming removed 3 bases at V and 7 bases at J, with 16 bases between. Germline lookup yields CDR1 SGHNT and CDR2 YENEEA. CDR3 DNA: TGTGCCAGCAGCTTCGGGACTTTCCAGGGGGAGCAGTACTTC. This gives the protein CASSFGTFQGEQYF.

This clone has just a few counts. V is TRBV19 and J is TRBJ2-7; 7 nucleotides match TRBD1. This CDR3 spans 14 amino acids. V shed 7 bases and J 0 bases; nucleotides not matched to a gene: 6. In germline, CDR1 is LNHDA, CDR2 SQIVND (reference sequence). CDR3 nucleotides: TGTGCCAGTAACAACAGGGGAAGCTCCTACGAGCAGTACTTC. Its protein is CASNNRGSSYEQYF.

In its sample, this clone was seen many times. The rearrangement joins TRBV11-3 to TRBJ2-5; 13 nucleotides match TRBD2. The CDR3 consists of 17 residues. V shed 2 bases and J 3 bases; nucleotides not matched to a gene: 6. Germline CDR1 is SGHNT and CDR2 is YENEEA. The CDR3 sequence is CASSLSSGLAGEETQYF. CDR3 sequence (DNA): TGTGCCAGCAGCTTAAGCTCCGGACTAGCGGGGGAAGAGACCCAGTACTTC.

This chain connects TRBV5-1 to TRBJ1-2, with TRBD1 identical over 8 bases. Germline V CDR1 and CDR2: SGHRS, YFSETQ. The CDR3 contains 14 residues. The V gene end was trimmed by 3 bases and the J gene end by 6 bases; junction bases not matched to a gene: 7. CDR3 DNA: TGCGCCAGCAGCTCAGGACAGGGTTATCATGGCTACACCTTC. As protein: CASSSGQGYHGYTF.

The chain links TRBV25-1 to TRBJ2-5; TRBD2 matches at 9 bases. Trimming removed 4 bases from V and 4 bases from J; junction bases left unmatched: 4. Germline CDR1 and CDR2: MGHDK and SYGVNS. This CDR3 contains 14 residues. The CDR3 coding sequence is TGTGCCAGCAGTGCCACTAGCGGGCCAGAGACCCAGTACTTC. Amino acids: CASSATSGPETQYF.

This clone has more than one count but fewer than ten. The CDR3 region has the DNA TGTGCCAGCAGTCAACCAGACAGGCCCATCGAGCAGTACTTC. Translating it yields CASSQPDRPIEQYF. V and J are TRBV28 and TRBJ2-7; the D gene is possibly TRBD1 (6 bases). The CDR3 is 14 residues long. Germline loops: CDR1 MDHEN, CDR2 SYDVKM. The V end lost 5 bases, the J end lost 6 bases, and 17 bases lay between the germline ends.

This clone has only a few counts. The chain recombines TRBV11-3 with TRBJ2-5; TRBD1 is a possible D gene (6 bases). Looked up from germline, CDR1 is SGHNT and CDR2 is YENEEA. This CDR3 has 14 residues. Trimming left V 5 bases short and J 5 bases short, with 15 bases between. CDR3 bases: TGTGCCAGCAGCCCCCCTCGACAGGCGGAGACCCAGTACTTC. Encoded protein: CASSPPRQAETQYF.

This clone was found many times. CDR3 sequence (DNA): TGTGCCAGCAGTTGGGGGGCGTCAGGGTCTTCACCCCTCCACTTT. Translated: CASSWGASGSSPLHF. The chain uses TRBV11-3 and TRBJ1-6; D may be TRBD1 (6 bases). The V end was cut by 6 bases, the J end by 9 bases, with 18 bases between. Germline V lookup: CDR1 SGHNT, CDR2 YENEEA. CDR3 length: 15 amino acids.

By its share, this clone is medium-sized (0.01 to 0.1%). This chain connects TRBV6-8 to TRBJ2-3; D may match TRBD1 or TRBD2 (5 bases each). The CDR3 is 16 residues long. V lost 5 bases and J lost 2, with 17 bases in between. CDR1 is MNHGY and CDR2 is SAAAGT in the germline V gene. Here the CDR3 reads CASSHGAVPFTDTQYF. The CDR3 coding sequence is TGTGCCAGCAGTCACGGGGCAGTCCCTTTCACAGATACGCAGTATTTT.

This clone is medium-sized within its sample. This chain links TRBV6-8 with TRBJ2-6; D ambiguous. Germline CDR1 is MNHGY and CDR2 is SAAAGT. The CDR3 loop spans 13 amino acids. The V end was cut by 2 bases, the J end by 4 bases, with 3 bases between. For the CDR3, the DNA is TGTGCCAGCAGTTACCTCGGGGCCAACGTCCTGACTTTC. This sequence encodes CASSYLGANVLTF.

This clone was detected a few times. The chain uses TRBV9 and TRBJ1-2; 9 bases are a match to TRBD1. Germline trimming cut 4 bases from V and 5 bases from J; bases unmatched to any gene: 6. CDR1 and CDR2 from the germline V gene are SGDLS and YYNGEE. The CDR3 consists of 14 residues. The DNA for the CDR3 is TGTGCCAGCAGCCCGACAGGGGGAGGTTATGGCTACACCTTC. This codes for CASSPTGGGYGYTF.

This clone is deemed medium-sized. This chain joins TRBV6-8 and TRBJ2-7; no firm D call. Germline assignment: CDR1 MNHGY and CDR2 SAAAGT. V gave up 10 bases and J gave up 4 bases, with 26 bases separating them. The CDR3 extends over 16 amino acids. The CDR3 here is CATSTVKDLYSYEQYF. In nucleotides, the CDR3 is TGTGCCACCTCAACGGTTAAAGATCTCTACAGTTACGAGCAGTACTTC.

This clone has more than one count but fewer than ten. The rearrangement links TRBV4-1 to TRBJ1-1, with D unclear. CDR3 length: 13 residues. Germline values: CDR1 MGHRA, CDR2 YSYEKL. The V end lost 0 bases, the J end lost 8 bases, and 10 bases lay between the germline ends. The CDR3 here is CASSQESLGEAFF. CDR3 nucleotides: TGCGCCAGCAGCCAAGAGAGCTTGGGGGAAGCTTTCTTT.

In its sample, this clone was seen a few times. The rearrangement uses TRBV23-1 and TRBJ2-1; a weak D match, TRBD2 (6 bases). TRBV23-1 is an open reading frame whose function is uncertain. The CDR3 consists of 16 residues. Trimming took 6 bases from V and 6 from J, leaving 21 bases between them. CDR3 amino acids: CASSPEKGTLSNEQFF. The DNA for the CDR3 is TGCGCCAGCAGCCCGGAAAAGGGGACTCTATCCAATGAGCAGTTCTTC.

The chain carries TRBV5-1 and TRBJ2-2; 7 positions agree with TRBD1. The V and J ends lost 4 bases and 4 bases, in that order; junction bases with no gene match: 10. The CDR3 spans 16 residues. CDR1 and CDR2 from the germline V gene are SGHRS and YFSETQ. CDR3 region: CASSTRETGATGELFF. CDR3 sequence (DNA): TGCGCCAGCAGCACCCGGGAAACAGGGGCCACCGGGGAGCTGTTTTTT.